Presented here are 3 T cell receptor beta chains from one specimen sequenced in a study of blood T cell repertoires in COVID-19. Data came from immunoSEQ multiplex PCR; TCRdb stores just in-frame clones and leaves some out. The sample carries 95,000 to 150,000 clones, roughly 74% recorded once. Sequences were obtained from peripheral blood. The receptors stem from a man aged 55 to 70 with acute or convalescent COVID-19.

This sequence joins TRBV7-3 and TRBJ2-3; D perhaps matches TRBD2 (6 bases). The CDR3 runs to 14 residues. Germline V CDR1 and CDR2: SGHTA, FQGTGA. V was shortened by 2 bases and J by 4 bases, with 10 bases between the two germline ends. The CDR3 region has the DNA TGTGCCAGCAGCTTAGAGCGGGCCTCAGATACGCAGTATTTT. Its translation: CASSLERASDTQYF.

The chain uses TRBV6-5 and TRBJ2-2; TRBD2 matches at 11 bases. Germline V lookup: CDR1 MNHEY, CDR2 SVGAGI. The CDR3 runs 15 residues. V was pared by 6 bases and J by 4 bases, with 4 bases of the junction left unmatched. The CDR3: CASSPGTSGTGELFF. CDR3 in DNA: TGTGCCAGCAGCCCCGGGACTAGCGGCACCGGGGAGCTGTTTTTT.

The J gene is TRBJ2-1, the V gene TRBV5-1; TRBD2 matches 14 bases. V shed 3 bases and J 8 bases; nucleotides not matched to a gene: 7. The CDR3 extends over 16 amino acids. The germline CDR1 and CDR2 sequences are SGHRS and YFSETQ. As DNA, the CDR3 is TGCGCCAGCAGCTCGGTCCCGGGACTAGCGGGGGATGAGCAGTTCTTC. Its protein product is CASSSVPGLAGDEQFF. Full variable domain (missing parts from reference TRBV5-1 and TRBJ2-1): KAGVTQTPRYLIKTRGQQVTLSCSPISGHRSVSWYQQTPGQGLQFLFEYFSETQRNKGNFPGRFSGRQFSNSRSEMNVSTLELGDSALYLCASSSVPGLAGDEQFFGPGTRLTVL.